The rows below give T cell receptor beta chains drawn from one sample of a study of blood T cell repertoires in COVID-19. Repertoires were generated with immunoSEQ multiplex PCR, while TCRdb's copy carries only in-frame clones and drops some. The sample comprises about 230,000 clones, roughly nine tenths of which are singletons, and roughly 3.2% rests with the top ten. The sequenced sample consisted of PBMCs or T cells enriched from blood (not recorded which). These receptors originate from a woman between 45 and 60 years old in a cohort exposed to, infected with or recovered from COVID-19 (not recorded which). CDR3s include the opening cysteine and the closing phenylalanine or tryptophan. A D gene is named only where the DNA matches it firmly. A row's size may be missing; if present it is once, few, many or a size class.

TRBV4-3	TRBD2	TRBJ2-5	-	TGCGCCAGCAGCCGTGGGAGTCTAGCGGTCCAAGAGACCCAGTACTTC	CASSRGSLAVQETQYF
TRBV3-1/TRBV3-2	-	TRBJ1-6	-	TGTGCCAGCAGAACAACAAGATATAATTCACCCCTCCACTTT	CASRTTRYNSPLHF
TRBV11-2	-	TRBJ1-2	-	TGTGCCAGCAGCTTAGCTTGGGGGGGAGCGGGAAAGGACTATGGCTACACCTTC	CASSLAWGGAGKDYGYTF
TRBV11-3	-	TRBJ1-2	-	TGTGCCAGCAGCCCAAGGACTCAATGGCCCTATGGCTACACCTTC	CASSPRTQWPYGYTF
TRBV4-3	TRBD1	TRBJ2-7	-	TGCGCCAGCAGCCCGGACAGGGGAAGCGAGCAGTACTTC	CASSPDRGSEQYF
TRBV11-2	-	TRBJ1-1	few	TGTGCCAGCATTCCTCTGGGAGTCATGAACACTGAAGCTTTCTTT	CASIPLGVMNTEAFF
TRBV5-1	TRBD1	TRBJ2-1	-	TGCGCCAGCAGGTCGACAGGGGCTGCAGAAAATGAGCAGTTCTTC	CASRSTGAAENEQFF
TRBV7-2	-	TRBJ1-2	-	TGTGCCAGCAGCTTAGCCCAGGATTACCATGGCTACACCTTC	CASSLAQDYHGYTF
TRBV12-3/TRBV12-4	-	TRBJ1-3	-	TGTGCCAGCAGCGGTAGATCCGGAAACACCATATATTTT	CASSGRSGNTIYF
TRBV2	-	TRBJ1-3	-	TGTGCCAGCAGTGTAGGAGGGGAAACTGGAAACACCATATATTTT	CASSVGGETGNTIYF
TRBV2	-	TRBJ2-5	-	TGTGCCAGCAGTTTGGGCAGGCAAGAGACCCAGTACTTC	CASSLGRQETQYF
TRBV6-5	-	TRBJ1-1	few	TGTGCCAGCAGTTCCCTGGGAGGGGGGGATGAAGCTTTCTTT	CASSSLGGGDEAFF
TRBV11-2	TRBD1	TRBJ1-2	-	TGTGCCAGCAGTTCGACAGGGCGGTATGGCTACACCTTC	CASSSTGRYGYTF
TRBV5-1	-	TRBJ2-2	-	TGCGCCAGCAGCGTTCGCAGCGTTACGGGGGAGCTGTTTTTT	CASSVRSVTGELFF
TRBV7-8	TRBD1	TRBJ1-1	-	TGTGCCAGCAGCCGAGAGTCCCGGGACAGGGTGGAAGCTTTCTTT	CASSRESRDRVEAFF
TRBV6-5	TRBD1	TRBJ2-1	-	TGTGCCAGCACCTCAGGGGACAGACAAAATGAGCAGTTCTTC	CASTSGDRQNEQFF
TRBV4-3	-	TRBJ1-6	-	TGCGCCAGCAGCCAAGAGGAAGCGGGACCCCTCCACTTT	CASSQEEAGPLHF
TRBV4-3	-	TRBJ1-2	many	TGCGCCAGCAGCCAAGACCACTCAGCCGGACAAGGCTACACCTTC	CASSQDHSAGQGYTF
TRBV7-9	-	TRBJ2-5	-	TGTGCCAGCAGCTCGTCGGTGGGGGCAGAGACCCAGTACTTC	CASSSSVGAETQYF
TRBV2	-	TRBJ2-5	-	TGTGCCAGCAGTGAAAGTGTCGGCAGGGGTGAGACCCAGTACTTC	CASSESVGRGETQYF
TRBV2	-	TRBJ1-2	-	TGTGCCAGCAGTGAGGCGGGGGCCACCTATGGCTACACCTTC	CASSEAGATYGYTF
TRBV10-3	TRBD2	TRBJ2-6	-	TGTGCCATCAGTGAGTACGGGGGGACCCACTCTGGGGCCAACGTCCTGACTTTC	CAISEYGGTHSGANVLTF
TRBV6-5	-	TRBJ1-1	-	TGTGCCACCTCGGAGATGGGGAACACTGAAGCTTTCTTT	CATSEMGNTEAFF
TRBV2	-	TRBJ1-3	few	TGTGCCAGCAGTGCTATCCCCCGGGGCACCATATATTTT	CASSAIPRGTIYF
TRBV18	-	TRBJ1-1	-	TGTGCCAGCTCACCACCGGCACAGACTGAAGCTTTCTTT	CASSPPAQTEAFF
TRBV5-4	-	TRBJ2-2	few	TGTGCCAGCAGCTTGGGGCCGAACACCGGGGAGCTGTTTTTT	CASSLGPNTGELFF
TRBV25-1	-	TRBJ2-2	-	TGTGCCAGCAGTGAATTTACGGGTACCAAGAACACCGGGGAGCTGTTTTTT	CASSEFTGTKNTGELFF
TRBV4-1	TRBD2	TRBJ2-5	-	TGCGCCAGCAGCCTAGGGACTAGCGGGGGCCAAGAGACCCAGTACTTC	CASSLGTSGGQETQYF
TRBV6-6	-	TRBJ1-3	-	TGTGCCAGCAGTTACACAGGTCGATCTGGAAACACCATATATTTT	CASSYTGRSGNTIYF
TRBV3-1/TRBV3-2	TRBD1	TRBJ2-3	once	TGTGCCAGCAGCCCGACGACAGGGTTAGGCACAGATACGCAGTATTTT	CASSPTTGLGTDTQYF
TRBV7-2	TRBD1	TRBJ1-2	once	TGTGCCAGCAGCCCGCTGCAGGGGGGATATGGCTACACCTTC	CASSPLQGGYGYTF
TRBV6-1	-	TRBJ1-2	-	TGTGCCAGCAGTGAAGGGCCAGCCTCCCGGGATGGCTACACCTTC	CASSEGPASRDGYTF
TRBV19	TRBD1	TRBJ2-3	-	TGTGCCAGTAGGAAACAGGGGAGCGCAGATACGCAGTATTTT	CASRKQGSADTQYF
TRBV10-1	-	TRBJ1-6	-	TGCGCCAGCAGTTCCCAACCGGGATCACCCCTCCACTTT	CASSSQPGSPLHF
TRBV7-9	TRBD2	TRBJ2-5	-	TGTGCCAGCAGCCAAACATCGGGACTAGCGGGTCAAGAGACCCAGTACTTC	CASSQTSGLAGQETQYF
TRBV3-1/TRBV3-2	-	TRBJ1-6	-	TGTGCCAGCACCCTCGGGGGGCACTCACCCCTCCACTTT	CASTLGGHSPLHF
TRBV28	-	TRBJ2-1	-	TGTGCCAGCAGTCTCCAGTACAATGAGCAGTTCTTC	CASSLQYNEQFF
TRBV7-9	-	TRBJ1-2	-	TGTGCCAGCAGCTTACGTTCGTACTCTAACTATGGCTACACCTTC	CASSLRSYSNYGYTF
TRBV6-1	-	TRBJ2-5	-	TGTGCCAGCAGTGAACGGGAGACCCAGTACTTC	CASSERETQYF
TRBV15	-	TRBJ2-7	-	TGTGCCACCAGCAGAGATCTAGGCCCTACCTACGAGCAGTACTTC	CATSRDLGPTYEQYF
TRBV21-1	-	TRBJ2-5	-	TGTGCCAGCACCCAAAGAAGCGAACTAGCGGGGGGCACCCAAGAGACCCAGTACTTC	CASTQRSELAGGTQETQYF
TRBV11-2	TRBD1	TRBJ2-1	-	TGTGCCAGCAGCTTACGACAGGGCCACAATGAGCAGTTCTTC	CASSLRQGHNEQFF
TRBV3-1/TRBV3-2	TRBD2	TRBJ2-4	once	TGTGCCAGCAGCCAGGTTCGCCCAGCGGGAAGAAACATTCAGTACTTC	CASSQVRPAGRNIQYF
TRBV11-3	TRBD2	TRBJ2-1	-	TGTGCCAGCAGCGCCTTTAGCGGGGGGACTCCCTACAATGAGCAGTTCTTC	CASSAFSGGTPYNEQFF
TRBV4-2	TRBD1	TRBJ1-2	few	TGTGCCAGCAGCCACCTGACAGGGGTGGGCGGCTACACCTTC	CASSHLTGVGGYTF
TRBV6-2/TRBV6-3	TRBD2	TRBJ2-3	-	TGTGCCAGCAGTTCGGGTGCGGGGGGTAACCGAGATACGCAGTATTTT	CASSSGAGGNRDTQYF
TRBV7-9	-	TRBJ2-6	once	TGTGCCAGCAGCCCACTGGGACATTCCTCTGGGGCCAACGTCCTGACTTTC	CASSPLGHSSGANVLTF
TRBV2	-	TRBJ1-2	-	TGTGCCAGCAGTAGAGACACAGTTGGCTACACCTTC	CASSRDTVGYTF